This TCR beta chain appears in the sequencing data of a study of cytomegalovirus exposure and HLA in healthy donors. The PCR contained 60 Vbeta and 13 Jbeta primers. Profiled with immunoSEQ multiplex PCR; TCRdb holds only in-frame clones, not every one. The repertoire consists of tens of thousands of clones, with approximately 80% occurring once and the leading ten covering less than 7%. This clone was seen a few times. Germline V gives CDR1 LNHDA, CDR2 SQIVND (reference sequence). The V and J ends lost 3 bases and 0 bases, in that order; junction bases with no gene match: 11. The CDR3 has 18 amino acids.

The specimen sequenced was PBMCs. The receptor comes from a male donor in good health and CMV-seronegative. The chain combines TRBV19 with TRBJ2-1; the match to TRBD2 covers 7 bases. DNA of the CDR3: TGTGCCAGTAGTATCCCACAGTCTAGCGGTAGCTCCTACAATGAGCAGTTCTTC. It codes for CASSIPQSSGSSYNEQFF.